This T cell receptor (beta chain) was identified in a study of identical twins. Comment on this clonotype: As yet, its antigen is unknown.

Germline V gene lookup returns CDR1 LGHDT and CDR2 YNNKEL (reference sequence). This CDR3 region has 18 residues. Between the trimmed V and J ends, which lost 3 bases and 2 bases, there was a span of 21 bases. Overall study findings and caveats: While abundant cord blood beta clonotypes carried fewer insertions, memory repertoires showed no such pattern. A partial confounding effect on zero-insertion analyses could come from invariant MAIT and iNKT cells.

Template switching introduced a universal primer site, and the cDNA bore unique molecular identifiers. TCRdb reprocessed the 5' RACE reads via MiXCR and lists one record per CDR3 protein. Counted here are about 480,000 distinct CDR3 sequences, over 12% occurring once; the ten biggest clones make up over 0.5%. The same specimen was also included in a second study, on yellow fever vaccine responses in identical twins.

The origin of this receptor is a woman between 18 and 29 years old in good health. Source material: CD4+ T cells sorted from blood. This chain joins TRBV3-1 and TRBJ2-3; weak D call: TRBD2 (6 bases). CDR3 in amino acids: CASSHLGGLSKNTDTQYF. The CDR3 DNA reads TGTGCCAGCAGCCATCTGGGAGGACTGTCGAAAAACACAGATACGCAGTATTTT.